Each of the 32 T cell receptor beta chains below was sequenced from the same sample in a study of T cells in women clearing cervical HPV infection. Here immunoSEQ multiplex PCR was the method, and the copy in TCRdb shows in-frame clones only, minus some. This repertoire comprises 25,000 to 35,000 clones; its ten largest clones make up approximately 2.8%. Material for sequencing was blood buffy coat. Source of these receptors: a woman between 18 and 70 years old with a cervical HPV16 infection that either progressed to CIN3+ or cleared (not recorded which).

As for this clone: The sequenced fragment ends 3 residues before the CDR3 boundary, so the rest is inferred from the germline J gene. V and J are TRBV19 and TRBJ2-3; TRBD2 aligns across 10 bases. The germline CDR1 and CDR2 sequences are LNHDA and SQIVND (reference sequence). The length of the CDR3 is 19 residues. CDR3 DNA, as far as it was read: TGTGCCAGTAGCGACCAGCCTAGAGGGGCTAGCGGGGGTTTTGAGACG. This gives the protein CASSDQPRGASGGFET. The whole CDR3 protein is CASSDQPRGASGGFETQYF.

In regard to this clone: Read data end 3 residues before the CDR3 end; the end is taken from the germline J gene. This chain connects TRBV12-3 or TRBV12-4 to TRBJ2-5; 12 bases are a match to TRBD2. CDR3 length equals 15 residues. The junction had 5 bases not matched to a gene; V was cut back by 8 bases and J by 1 base. CDR3 amino acids: CASRLAGALQETQYF. CDR3 DNA (partial): TGTGCCAGCCGACTAGCGGGGGCCCTCCAAGAGACC.

On this clone: The read gets to within 3 residues of the CDR3 end, and the germline J gene fills in the rest. The chain employs TRBV19 and TRBJ1-2, with a weak D call TRBD1 (6 bases). The V end was cut by 2 bases, the J end by 4 bases, with 8 bases between. Germline loops: CDR1 LNHDA, CDR2 SQIVND (reference sequence). The CDR3 extends over 13 amino acids. CDR3 DNA (partial): TGTGCCAGTAGTATATCGGACAGCTATGGC. Protein product: CASSISDSYG. The CDR3 reads in full as CASSISDSYGYTF.

As regards this clone: The read comes to an end 3 residues before the CDR3 does, leaving the germline J gene to fill in the end. This chain joins TRBV9 and TRBJ2-5; 7 nucleotides line up with TRBD1. The trim removed 0 bases at V and 1 base at J, leaving 9 bases unmatched. Germline assignment: CDR1 SGDLS and CDR2 YYNGEE. The CDR3 covers 17 residues. Partial CDR3 DNA: TGTGCCAGCAGCGTAGGACGGAGAGGGGGCCTCCAAGAGACC. It is translated as CASSVGRRGGLQET. The whole CDR3 reads CASSVGRRGGLQETQYF.

On this clone itself: Coverage ceases 3 residues before the CDR3 finishes, and the germline J gene fills in the end. The genes are TRBV12-3 or TRBV12-4 and TRBJ2-7; D remains unclear. This CDR3 has 15 amino acids. Trimming cost V 3 bases and J 5 bases, with 17 bases left between them. The part of the CDR3 DNA that was read is TGTGCCAGCAGTTTGGTTCGACTCGACCCCCACGAG. Translated, it gives CASSLVRLDPHE. The whole CDR3 is CASSLVRLDPHEQYF.

On this clone: The sequence runs out 3 residues before the end of the CDR3; the remainder is reconstructed from the germline J gene. The chain couples TRBV7-3 to TRBJ1-1; no clear D. The V end lost 1 base, the J end lost 4 bases, and 19 bases lay between the germline ends. The CDR3 is made up of 17 amino acids. The V gene's germline CDR1 is SGHTA and CDR2 FQGTGA. The sequenced CDR3 bases are TGTGCCAGCAGCTTAATGGGCAGGCTCCGAACGGCCACTGAA. It translates to CASSLMGRLRTATE. Given in full, the CDR3 is CASSLMGRLRTATEAFF. Variable domain in full (rest from reference TRBV7-3 and TRBJ1-1): GAGVSQTPSNKVTEKGKYVELRCDPISGHTALYWYRQSLGQGPEFLIYFQGTGAADDSGLPNDRFFAVRPEGSVSTLKIQRTERGDSAVYLCASSLMGRLRTATEAFFGQGTRLTVV.

A remark on this clone: The read stops 3 residues short of the end of the CDR3; the missing end is completed from the germline J gene. J is TRBJ1-2 and V is TRBV7-2; a weak D match, TRBD1 (6 bases). The CDR3 spans 14 residues. V was clipped by 5 bases and J by 3 bases, with 13 bases between them. CDR1 is SGHTA and CDR2 is FQGNSA in the germline V gene. CDR3 sequence reads: CASSTPDSHYGYTF. Incomplete CDR3 DNA: TGTGCCAGCAGCACACCGGACAGCCACTATGGC.

Details on this clone: The read stops 3 residues short of the end of the CDR3; the missing end is completed from the germline J gene. V and J are TRBV29-1 and TRBJ2-4; D assignment may be TRBD1 or TRBD2 (5 bases each). CDR1 and CDR2 (germline): SQVTM, ANQGSEA. This CDR3 is built from 11 residues. The CDR3 here is CSVHGSRGQYF. CDR3 bases read: TGCAGCGTGCACGGATCGAGGGGT.

Comment on this clone: The sequence runs out 3 residues before the end of the CDR3; the remainder is reconstructed from the germline J gene. The rearrangement uses TRBV7-3 and TRBJ2-2, with 9 bases that match TRBD1. The CDR3 consists of 15 residues. Per germline, CDR1 SGHTA and CDR2 FQGTGA. Germline trimming cut 1 base from V and 7 bases from J; bases unmatched to any gene: 4. CDR3 bases read: TGTGCCAGCAGCTTAATTACAGGGGGCATCGGGGAG. Translating gives CASSLITGGIGE. The full CDR3 sequence reads CASSLITGGIGELFF. Drawing the rest from reference TRBV7-3 and TRBJ2-2, the complete variable domain is GAGVSQTPSNKVTEKGKYVELRCDPISGHTALYWYRQSLGQGPEFLIYFQGTGAADDSGLPNDRFFAVRPEGSVSTLKIQRTERGDSAVYLCASSLITGGIGELFFGEGSRLTVL.

Concerning this clone itself: The read terminates 3 residues ahead of where the CDR3 ends, so the germline J gene completes it. The chain combines TRBV19 with TRBJ1-2, with 10 bases aligning to TRBD1. CDR3 length equals 12 residues. Germline CDR1 is LNHDA and CDR2 is SQIVND (reference sequence). CDR3 residues: CATGTGDGDYTF. The sequenced part of the CDR3 DNA is TGTGCCACGGGGACAGGGGACGGCGAC.

The CDR3 here is CASSPGRGETQYF. Partial CDR3 DNA: TGTGCCAGCTCACCAGGCAGGGGAGAGACC. The rearrangement joins TRBV18 to TRBJ2-5, with D possibly being TRBD1 (6 bases). The read ends 3 residues early relative to the CDR3; the germline J gene fills the gap. The V end was cut by 2 bases, the J end by 4 bases, with 8 bases between. The CDR3 extends over 13 amino acids. Looked up from germline, CDR1 is KGHSH and CDR2 is LQKENI.

The CDR3 spells CASSGHAGLAYNEQFF. CDR3 DNA, as far as it was read: TGTGCCAGCAGCGGGCACGCGGGACTAGCATACAATGAG. The V gene is TRBV9, the J gene TRBJ2-1; TRBD2 matches 9 bases. The CDR3 end lies 3 residues beyond the end of the read and is filled in from the germline J gene. In germline, CDR1 is SGDLS, CDR2 YYNGEE. The CDR3 has 16 residues. V shed 3 bases and J 4 bases; nucleotides not matched to a gene: 8.

On this clone itself: Read sequence stops 3 residues before the CDR3 end, and the germline J gene provides the missing end. V and J are TRBV5-4 and TRBJ2-3; 8 nucleotides match TRBD2. The CDR3 length is 15 residues. In germline, CDR1 is SGHNT, CDR2 YYREEE (reference sequence). Losses at the gene ends were 4 bases for V and 3 bases for J; bases not matched to a gene: 7. This chain's CDR3 is CASSPAGARTDTQYF. The sequenced CDR3 bases are TGTGCCAGCAGCCCAGCGGGGGCGAGAACAGATACG.

Of note for this clone: The CDR3 end falls 3 residues outside the read, so it is completed with the germline J gene. V usage is TRBV20-1 and J usage is TRBJ1-4; D call uncertain. Germline V gives CDR1 DFQATT, CDR2 SNEGSKA (reference sequence). The CDR3 extends over 15 amino acids. The V gene lost 5 bases and the J gene lost 1 base, with 14 bases spanning the gap. CDR3 sequence reads: CSAGGPTVTNEKLFF. The CDR3 DNA, read in part, is TGCAGTGCTGGCGGGCCCACCGTAACTAATGAAAAA.

As concerns this clone: The observed sequence ends 3 residues before the CDR3 terminus, with the missing tail filled in from the germline J gene. This chain connects TRBV7-6 to TRBJ2-5; tentatively, D is TRBD1 (7 bases). The CDR3 covers 16 residues. The V end was cut by 1 base, the J end by 1 base, with 13 bases between. CDR1 and CDR2 from the germline V gene are SGHVS and FNYEAQ. CDR3 protein: CASSLVQGGPQETQYF. CDR3 DNA (partial): TGTGCCAGCAGCTTAGTCCAGGGGGGACCCCAAGAGACC. Combining the CDR3 with reference TRBV7-6 and TRBJ2-5 gives the whole variable domain GAGVSQSPRYKVTKRGQDVALRCDPISGHVSLYWYRQALGQGPEFLTYFNYEAQQDKSGLPNDRFSAERPEGSISTLTIQRTEQRDSAMYRCASSLVQGGPQETQYFGPGTRLLVL.

Comments on this clone: Read data end 3 residues before the CDR3 end; the end is taken from the germline J gene. This chain joins TRBV11-2 and TRBJ1-1; perhaps TRBD1 as D (5 bases). V was shortened by 4 bases and J by 3 bases, with 12 bases between the two germline ends. The germline V gene has CDR1 SGHAT and CDR2 FQNNGV. The CDR3 has 14 amino acids. CDR3 in amino acids: CASSSKVRDTEAFF. The DNA read from the CDR3 is TGTGCCAGCAGCTCCAAGGTCAGGGACACTGAA.

As concerns this clone: The read falls 3 residues short of the CDR3 end, and the missing part is taken from the germline J gene. The J gene is TRBJ2-2, the V gene TRBV5-1; D is undetermined. Germline V lookup: CDR1 SGHRS, CDR2 YFSETQ. This CDR3 region has 15 residues. V was clipped by 0 bases and J by 0 bases, with 6 bases between them. The CDR3 here is CASSLGASNTGELFF. The CDR3 DNA, read in part, is TGCGCCAGCAGCTTGGGAGCCTCGAACACCGGGGAG.

A word on this clone: The read falls 3 residues short of the CDR3 end, and the missing part is taken from the germline J gene. This sequence joins TRBV2 and TRBJ1-5; 7 bases match TRBD1. J gave up 4 bases and V 4 bases, and 7 bases lay outside the gene matches. Germline CDR1 SNHLY, CDR2 FYNNEI. The CDR3 has 15 amino acids. The sequenced CDR3 bases are TGTGCCAGCAGTGGACAGGGTCGAGGGAATCAGCCC. Its translation is CASSGQGRGNQP. The CDR3 in full is CASSGQGRGNQPQHF.

Comments on this clone: Sequencing ends 3 residues short of the CDR3 end; the germline J gene provides the rest. The chain is built from TRBV19 and TRBJ2-3; a weak D match, TRBD1 (5 bases). Germline V lookup: CDR1 LNHDA, CDR2 SQIVND (reference sequence). V was trimmed by 2 bases and J by 2 bases, leaving 11 bases between them. There are 15 residues in the CDR3. CDR3 region: CASSINRGTTDTQYF. Incomplete CDR3 DNA: TGTGCCAGTAGTATAAATAGGGGCACCACAGATACG.

Of note for this clone: The read ends 3 residues before the CDR3 terminus; that terminus is restored from the germline J gene. This sequence joins TRBV7-8 and TRBJ2-5; 15 bases map to TRBD2. Germline trimming cut 5 bases from V and 5 bases from J; bases unmatched to any gene: 6. The CDR3 extends over 16 amino acids. The germline gives CDR1 SGHVS, CDR2 FQNEAQ. The CDR3 sequence: CASSPGLAGGQETQYF. Incomplete CDR3 DNA: TGTGCCAGCAGCCCTGGACTAGCGGGGGGGCAGGAGACC.

According to its frequency, this clone is medium-sized. With the read ending 3 residues before the CDR3 end, the germline J gene is used to fill in that end. The rearrangement uses TRBV7-2 and TRBJ2-3, with TRBD1 as a possible D gene (5 bases). CDR3 length: 13 residues. V lost 6 bases and J 3 bases, leaving 10 bases between the germline ends. CDR1 SGHTA and CDR2 FQGNSA come from the germline V gene. The sequenced CDR3 bases are TGTGCCAGCAGTCCTAGGGGAACAGATACG. Translating gives CASSPRGTDT. The whole CDR3 sequence reads CASSPRGTDTQYF.

For this clone: The read is 3 residues too short to cover the CDR3 end, so that end is filled in from the germline J gene. The chain carries TRBV18 and TRBJ1-5, with 8 bases lining up with TRBD1. The CDR3 has 14 amino acids. Germline V CDR1 and CDR2: KGHSH, LQKENI. Trimming took 6 bases from V and 7 from J; bases not matched to a gene: 8. The CDR3: CASSRGQGGQPQHF. Incomplete CDR3 DNA: TGTGCCAGCTCCCGTGGACAGGGTGGGCAGCCC.

With regard to this clone: The read ends 3 residues shy of where the CDR3 ends; the end is completed using the germline J gene. The chain couples TRBV2 to TRBJ2-1, with D tentatively TRBD2 (5 bases). V lost 10 bases and J lost 9, with 19 bases in between. The germline V gene encodes CDR1 SNHLY and CDR2 FYNNEI. This CDR3 comprises 13 residues. CDR3 DNA, as far as it was read: TGTGCCACGTCTAGGGATGGCGCGGGTGAG. Residues: CATSRDGAGE. The full CDR3 protein reads CATSRDGAGEQFF.

Comment on this clone: The read terminates 3 residues ahead of where the CDR3 ends, so the germline J gene completes it. The chain employs TRBV18 and TRBJ1-2, with 8 bases fitting TRBD1. The CDR3 is 13 residues long. The germline CDR1 and CDR2 sequences are KGHSH and LQKENI. Incomplete CDR3 DNA: TGTGCCAGCTCTCCCGGGACAGGTTTGGAG. It specifies CASSPGTGLE. The full-length CDR3 reads as CASSPGTGLEYTF.

As regards this clone: Coverage ceases 3 residues before the CDR3 finishes, and the germline J gene fills in the end. The rearrangement links TRBV29-1 to TRBJ2-3; TRBD2 matches 7 bases. The germline CDR1 and CDR2 sequences are SQVTM and ANQGSEA. Unmatched junction bases numbered 3, after V lost 5 bases and J lost 1 base. The CDR3 is 13 amino acids. CDR3 bases read: TGCAGCGTTCAGCGGGGCGGCACAGATACG. Translated, it gives CSVQRGGTDT. In full, the CDR3 reads CSVQRGGTDTQYF.

With regard to this clone: The read is 3 residues too short to cover the CDR3 end, so that end is filled in from the germline J gene. The chain links TRBV19 to TRBJ2-1, with TRBD1 matching 7 bases. V was clipped by 4 bases and J by 8 bases; unmatched bases: 14. The CDR3 extends over 16 amino acids. Germline lookup yields CDR1 LNHDA and CDR2 SQIVND (reference sequence). The CDR3 loop reads CASSTHRGRPYDEQFF. Incomplete CDR3 DNA: TGTGCCAGTAGTACCCACAGGGGACGGCCTTACGATGAG.

A note on this clone: From the germline J gene comes the end of the CDR3, since the read stops 3 residues before it. The chain is built from TRBV7-2 and TRBJ2-2, with TRBD1 matching over 8 bases. The germline V gene has CDR1 SGHTA and CDR2 FQGNSA. This CDR3 region has 15 residues. The CDR3 reads CASSLQGAPNEKLFF. Incomplete CDR3 DNA: TGTGCCAGCAGCTTACAGGGGGCCCCTAATGAAAAG.

Points on this clone: The read stops 3 residues short of the end of the CDR3; the missing end is completed from the germline J gene. J is TRBJ2-2 and V is TRBV7-2; D may be TRBD1 (5 bases). Germline loops: CDR1 SGHTA, CDR2 FQGNSA. The V end was cut by 2 bases, the J end by 6 bases, with 10 bases between. CDR3 length equals 14 residues. The CDR3 spells CASSLRTSAGELFF. The CDR3 bases that were read are TGTGCCAGCAGCTTACGGACAAGCGCCGGGGAG.

Turning to this clone: The read terminates 3 residues ahead of where the CDR3 ends, so the germline J gene completes it. The chain joins TRBV11-2 to TRBJ2-1; tentative D call: TRBD2 (6 bases). The V and J ends lost 1 base and 2 bases respectively, with 9 bases between them. The CDR3 is 15 residues long. Per the germline V gene, CDR1 is SGHAT and CDR2 is FQNNGV. The DNA read from the CDR3 is TGTGCCAGCAGCTTAGGATCGGGGGCCTACAATGAG. Translating it yields CASSLGSGAYNE. The entire CDR3 protein is CASSLGSGAYNEQFF.

For this clone: The read ends 3 residues shy of where the CDR3 ends; the end is completed using the germline J gene. The V gene is TRBV5-1, the J gene TRBJ2-1, with D perhaps TRBD2 (5 bases). There are 15 residues in the CDR3. Germline V lookup: CDR1 SGHRS, CDR2 YFSETQ. V shed 1 base and J shed 4 bases, with 12 bases lying between them. CDR3: CASSLNWERYNEQFF. The DNA read from the CDR3 is TGCGCCAGCAGCTTGAATTGGGAGCGGTACAATGAG.

Comment on this clone: The CDR3 end is not reached by the read, which stops 3 residues before it; the germline J gene fills it in. The rearrangement links TRBV2 to TRBJ2-1; the D gene is possibly TRBD1 (5 bases). CDR3 size: 14 residues. CDR1 SNHLY and CDR2 FYNNEI come from the germline V gene. V was shortened by 8 bases and J by 7 bases, with 18 bases between the two germline ends. CDR3 DNA, as far as it was read: TGTGCCAGCTTGCGACAGCGACTTAGTAATGAG. Amino acid sequence: CASLRQRLSNE. The full CDR3 sequence reads CASLRQRLSNEQFF.

With regard to this clone: The read comes to an end 3 residues before the CDR3 does, leaving the germline J gene to fill in the end. The chain uses TRBV2 and TRBJ1-4; possibly TRBD1 for D (6 bases). The CDR3 sequence is 16 residues long. Germline lookup yields CDR1 SNHLY and CDR2 FYNNEI. Incomplete CDR3 DNA: TGTGCCAGCAGGAGACAGGATCGCTCCTATAATTCACCA. This gives the protein CASRRQDRSYNSP. The whole CDR3 protein is CASRRQDRSYNSPLFF.